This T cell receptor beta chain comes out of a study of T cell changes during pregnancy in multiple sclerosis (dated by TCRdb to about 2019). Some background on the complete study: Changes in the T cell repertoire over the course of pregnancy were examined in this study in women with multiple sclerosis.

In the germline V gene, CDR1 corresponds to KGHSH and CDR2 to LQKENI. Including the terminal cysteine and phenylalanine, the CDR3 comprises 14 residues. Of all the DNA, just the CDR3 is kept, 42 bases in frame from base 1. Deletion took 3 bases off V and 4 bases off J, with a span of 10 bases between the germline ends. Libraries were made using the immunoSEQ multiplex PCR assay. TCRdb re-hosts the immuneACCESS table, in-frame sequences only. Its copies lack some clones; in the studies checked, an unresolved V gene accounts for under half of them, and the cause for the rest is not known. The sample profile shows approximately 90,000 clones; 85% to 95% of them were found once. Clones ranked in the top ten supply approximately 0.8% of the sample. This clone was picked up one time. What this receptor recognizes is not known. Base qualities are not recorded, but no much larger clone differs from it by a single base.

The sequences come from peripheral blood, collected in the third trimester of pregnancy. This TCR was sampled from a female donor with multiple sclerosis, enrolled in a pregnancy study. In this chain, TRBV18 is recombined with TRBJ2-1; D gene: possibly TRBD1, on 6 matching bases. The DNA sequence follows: TGTGCCAGCTCACCGGACAGAGCATACAATGAGCAGTTCTTC. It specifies CASSPDRAYNEQFF.